This passage covers 20 T cell receptor beta chains from one sample sequenced in a study of CD4 T cells in relation to SARS-CoV-2 and coronaviruses. Before the COVID-19 pandemic, during about 2011-2019, CD4+ T cells were taken from unexposed donors. The assay was immunoSEQ multiplex PCR, and TCRdb's table has in-frame clones only and misses some. The top ten hold 0.12% to 0.15% of the sample, which has 60,000 or so clones, 94% seen once. The sequencing sample was made of naive CD4+ T cells from PBMCs. Subset: naive CD4+ T cells isolated by negative enrichment. The receptors derive from a human donor in good health.

V is TRBV24-1 and J is TRBJ2-7, with 7 bases fitting TRBD1. Trimming removed 4 bases from V and 8 bases from J; junction bases left unmatched: 10. Germline V CDR1 and CDR2: KGHDR, SFDVKD. CDR3 length equals 14 residues. The CDR3 here is CATSEGGQAWKQYF. CDR3 sequence (DNA): TGTGCCACCAGTGAAGGAGGACAGGCTTGGAAGCAGTACTTC.

The chain is built from TRBV28 and TRBJ1-1; D not certain. V was clipped by 7 bases and J by 0 bases, with 18 bases between them. Germline CDR1 is MDHEN and CDR2 is SYDVKM. This CDR3 is 16 amino acids long. The CDR3 here is CASTPVGGRVNTEAFF. CDR3 coding DNA: TGTGCCAGCACCCCCGTTGGAGGGAGGGTGAACACTGAAGCTTTCTTT.

V is TRBV28 and J is TRBJ2-3; tentative D call: TRBD2 (6 bases). Per germline, CDR1 MDHEN and CDR2 SYDVKM. V gave up 7 bases and J gave up 3 bases, with 11 bases separating them. The CDR3 sequence is 13 residues long. For the CDR3, the DNA is TGTGCCAGCAAATCTAGCGTAACAGATACGCAGTATTTT. This sequence encodes CASKSSVTDTQYF.

The rearrangement links TRBV28 to TRBJ1-1; TRBD1 agrees at 9 bases. CDR1 MDHEN and CDR2 SYDVKM come from the germline V gene. Losses at the gene ends were 3 bases for V and 0 bases for J; bases not matched to a gene: 5. The CDR3 runs 16 residues. The CDR3 protein is CASSFGTGTLNTEAFF. CDR3 sequence (DNA): TGTGCCAGCAGTTTTGGGACAGGGACGTTGAACACTGAAGCTTTCTTT.

The chain employs TRBV14 and TRBJ2-3; 8 positions match TRBD2. The V gene's germline CDR1 is SGHDN and CDR2 FVKESK. Losses at the gene ends were 6 bases for V and 0 bases for J; bases not matched to a gene: 8. CDR3 size: 16 residues. CDR3 region: CASRSSGSPSTDTQYF. As DNA, the CDR3 is TGTGCCAGCAGGTCGAGCGGGAGCCCTAGCACAGATACGCAGTATTTT.

This rearrangement joins TRBV3-1 (or the pseudogene TRBV3-2) to TRBJ1-4; D unclear. V lost 2 bases, J lost 4 bases, and 8 bases lay in between. Germline CDR1 and CDR2: LGHDT and YNNKEL (reference sequence). The CDR3 covers 14 residues. The CDR3 protein is CASSQLRSNEKLFF. As DNA, the CDR3 is TGTGCCAGCAGCCAACTGCGGAGTAATGAAAAACTGTTTTTT.

This chain joins TRBV5-1 and TRBJ2-1, with 9 bases aligning to TRBD2. This CDR3 has 16 residues. Germline values: CDR1 SGHRS, CDR2 YFSETQ. V was clipped by 4 bases and J by 6 bases; unmatched bases: 11. This CDR3 is CASSVHGTSLPNEQFF. The CDR3 coding sequence is TGCGCCAGCAGCGTTCATGGGACTAGCCTCCCCAATGAGCAGTTCTTC.

This clone has only one observation. V and J are TRBV6-6 and TRBJ2-1, with TRBD2 matching 12 bases. This CDR3 spans 15 amino acids. V lost 2 bases to trimming and J lost 8 bases; unmatched junction nucleotides: 4. Per the germline V gene, CDR1 is MNHNY and CDR2 is SVGAGI (reference sequence). CDR3 coding DNA: TGTGCCAGCAGTTACCGGACTAGCGGGAACTATGAGCAGTTCTTC. The encoded protein is CASSYRTSGNYEQFF.

In its sample, this clone was seen once. The gene calls are TRBV19 and TRBJ2-1; 12 bases line up with TRBD2. Germline trimming cut 3 bases from V and 2 bases from J; bases unmatched to any gene: 5. Germline V gene data show CDR1 as LNHDA and CDR2 as SQIVND (reference sequence). The CDR3 has 17 amino acids. The CDR3 spells CASSIVASGRAYNEQFF. The DNA of the CDR3 is TGTGCCAGTAGTATTGTGGCTAGCGGGAGGGCCTACAATGAGCAGTTCTTC.

V and J are TRBV2 and TRBJ2-1; D possibly corresponds to TRBD2 (6 bases). This CDR3 has 14 amino acids. The germline CDR1 and CDR2 sequences are SNHLY and FYNNEI. The germline V and J ends were trimmed by 8 bases and 15 bases, with 26 bases remaining between them. The DNA of the CDR3 is TGTGCCAGCGGGGGGACGGAGGGAGACCAACCGGGGTTCTTC. The encoded protein is CASGGTEGDQPGFF. The full variable domain, with the rest looked up from reference TRBV2 and TRBJ2-1, is EPEVTQTPSHQVTQMGQEVILRCVPISNHLYFYWYRQILGQKVEFLVSFYNNEISEKSEIFDDQFSVERPDGSNFTLKIRSTKLEDSAMYFCASGGTEGDQPGFFGPGTRLTVL.

This clone was recorded only once. This sequence joins TRBV18 and TRBJ1-4, with 7 bases identical to TRBD1. V lost 3 bases, J lost 5 bases, and 9 bases stayed unmatched. This CDR3 region has 16 residues. Germline CDR1 reads KGHSH; CDR2 reads LQKENI. The DNA of the CDR3 is TGTGCCAGCTCACCGAAGACAGGGCAAGTCAATGAAAAACTGTTTTTT. Translation gives CASSPKTGQVNEKLFF.

This sequence joins TRBV28 and TRBJ2-4; D may correspond to TRBD1 or TRBD2 (5 bases each). Trimming left V 9 bases short and J 0 bases short, with 21 bases between. The V gene's germline CDR1 is MDHEN and CDR2 SYDVKM. CDR3 size: 17 residues. The CDR3 DNA sequence: TGTGCCAGTCAAGACCCTTCCGGGGCCCTAGCCAAAAACATTCAGTACTTC. It specifies CASQDPSGALAKNIQYF. The full variable domain, its missing parts supplied by reference TRBV28 and TRBJ2-4, is DVKVTQSSRYLVKRTGEKVFLECVQDMDHENMFWYRQDPGLGLRLIYFSYDVKMKEKGDIPEGYSVSREKKERFSLILESASTNQTSMYLCASQDPSGALAKNIQYFGAGTRLSVL.

CDR3 coding DNA: TGTGCCAGCAGCTTGGGCCGTCAGGGTTCCCATGAAAAACTGTTTTTT. Translated: CASSLGRQGSHEKLFF. The V gene is TRBV5-8, the J gene TRBJ1-4, with D possibly matching TRBD1 (5 bases). V lost 0 bases and J lost 6, with 15 bases in between. CDR1 and CDR2 (germline): SGHTS, YDEGEE. The CDR3 covers 16 residues. Looking up the rest from reference TRBV5-8 and TRBJ1-4 gives the full variable domain: EAGVTQSPTHLIKTRGQQATLRCSPISGHTSVYWYQQALGLGLQFLLWYDEGEERNRGNFPPRFSGRQFPNYSSELNVNALELEDSALYLCASSLGRQGSHEKLFFGSGTQLSVL.

The genes are TRBV3-1 (or the pseudogene TRBV3-2) and TRBJ2-3; D might be TRBD1 or TRBD2, each matching 5 bases. CDR1 and CDR2 (germline): LGHDT, YNNKEL (reference sequence). This CDR3 has 18 amino acids. Trimming left V 2 bases short and J 0 bases short, with 18 bases between. The CDR3, as DNA: TGTGCCAGCAGCCAATTGGGCTCCTCGGGACCTAGCACAGATACGCAGTATTTT. It specifies CASSQLGSSGPSTDTQYF.

This clone was detected only once. This chain joins TRBV19 and TRBJ2-3; 9 bases are a match to TRBD2. The junction had 5 bases not matched to a gene; V was cut back by 4 bases and J by 3 bases. Germline V gene data show CDR1 as LNHDA and CDR2 as SQIVND (reference sequence). CDR3 length: 15 residues. DNA of the CDR3: TGTGCCAGTAGTAATAGCGGGAGTGTAACAGATACGCAGTATTTT. It codes for CASSNSGSVTDTQYF.

This rearrangement joins TRBV7-2 to TRBJ2-1, with 8 bases lining up with TRBD2. The CDR3 runs 14 residues. The germline CDR1 and CDR2 sequences are SGHTA and FQGNSA. Trimming removed 1 base from V and 9 bases from J; junction bases left unmatched: 5. The CDR3 nucleotides are TGTGCCAGCAGCTTAGAAGCGGGAGCGGGTGAGCAGTTCTTC. It specifies CASSLEAGAGEQFF.

The chain combines TRBV10-1 with TRBJ2-7; D unresolved. Germline V gives CDR1 WNHNN, CDR2 SYGVQD (reference sequence). Trimming removed 0 bases from V and 2 bases from J, with 5 bases in between. The CDR3 length is 13 residues. The CDR3 region is CASSESTTYEQYF. CDR3 nucleotide sequence: TGCGCCAGCAGTGAGTCGACAACCTACGAGCAGTACTTC.

The chain couples TRBV4-2 to TRBJ2-3; no definite D call. CDR1 and CDR2 (germline): LGHNA, YNFKEQ. The CDR3 is 15 amino acids. V lost 0 bases and J lost 0, with 7 bases in between. Written as DNA, the CDR3 is TGTGCCAGCAGCCAAGAAACAGAGAGCACAGATACGCAGTATTTT. Residues: CASSQETESTDTQYF.

The chain combines TRBV18 with TRBJ2-7; D unclear. From germline, CDR1 is KGHSH and CDR2 LQKENI. This CDR3 spans 14 amino acids. Trimming removed 6 bases from V and 2 bases from J, with 14 bases in between. The CDR3: CASSLVRAPYEQYF. CDR3 nucleotide sequence: TGTGCCAGCTCTCTAGTCCGGGCCCCCTACGAGCAGTACTTC.

The rearrangement joins TRBV25-1 to TRBJ1-6, with D possibly TRBD1 on 5 matching bases. Per germline, CDR1 MGHDK and CDR2 SYGVNS. The CDR3 runs 13 residues. The ends were cut back, 5 bases at V and 10 bases at J, with 12 bases in the middle. The CDR3 DNA reads TGTGCCAGCAGTCCGTCTCAGGGATCACCCCTCCACTTT. It encodes CASSPSQGSPLHF.